This T cell receptor (beta chain) emerged from a study of CD8+ T cells in alopecia areata. About the study: Tofacitinib treatment spanned 6 to 18 months, with 6 months off drug afterward. Regarding the study as a whole: Affected scalp, especially in alopecia totalis/universalis, had a higher clonality than normal scalp did. Against the mouse data, patients shared TCRs less clearly, possibly for HLA reasons.

Treatment defined: oral pan-JAK inhibitor, 5-10 mg twice daily. Collection of lesional scalp punch biopsies and peripheral blood was performed in alopecia areata patients. Note on this clone: Its antigen is unknown.

Investigators isolated RNA and reverse transcribed it into cDNA to act as the sequencing template. Assay used: immunoSEQ multiplex PCR; TCRdb lists only in-frame clones, some missing. The sample includes around 210,000 clones, less than 65% of them seen just once. The germline CDR1 and CDR2 sequences are MNHEY and SVGAGI. The CDR3 is 14 amino acids. Unmatched junction bases numbered 8, after V lost 6 bases and J lost 4 bases. This clonotype was sampled from a human donor with alopecia areata. The sample consisted of CD4+ T cells sorted from blood, taken at week 4, from a patient treated with tofacitinib. This chain uses TRBV6-5 with TRBJ2-5, with TRBD1 matching over 7 bases. The chain's CDR3 is CASRLDRNRETQYF. The DNA for the CDR3 is TGTGCCAGCAGATTGGACAGGAATCGAGAGACCCAGTACTTC.